This TCR beta chain was profiled in a study of cytomegalovirus exposure and HLA in healthy donors. The study ran its PCR with 60 Vbeta and 13 Jbeta primers. Measured with immunoSEQ multiplex PCR; TCRdb has only the in-frame clones, and not every one. Of 150,000 to 200,000 clones listed, approximately 86% are singletons. V trimming: 4 bases; J trimming: 0 bases; junction bases outside the gene matches: 10. Germline CDR1 is SGHRS and CDR2 is YFSETQ. CDR3 length: 17 residues. The chain links TRBV5-1 to TRBJ2-1; TRBD2 matches 7 bases. The receptor was derived from a woman aged 18-29 years in good health and CMV-seronegative. Sequenced sample: PBMCs. CDR3 protein: CASSPSGTTSSYNEQFF. As DNA, the CDR3 is TGCGCCAGCAGCCCTTCCGGGACTACCAGCTCCTACAATGAGCAGTTCTTC.